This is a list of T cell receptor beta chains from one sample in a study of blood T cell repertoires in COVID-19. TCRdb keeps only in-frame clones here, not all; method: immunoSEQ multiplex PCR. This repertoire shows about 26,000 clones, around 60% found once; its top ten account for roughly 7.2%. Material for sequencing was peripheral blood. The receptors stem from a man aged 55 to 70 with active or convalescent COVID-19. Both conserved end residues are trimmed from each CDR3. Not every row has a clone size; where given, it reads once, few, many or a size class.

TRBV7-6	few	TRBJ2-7	ASSSQGAGEQY
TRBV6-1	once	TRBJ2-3	ASSDSSGGADTQY
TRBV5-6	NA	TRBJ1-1	ASSTGTFYQTEAF
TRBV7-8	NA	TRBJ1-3	ASSEQGVMAGNTIY
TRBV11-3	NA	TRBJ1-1	TSSLDRGWGTEAF
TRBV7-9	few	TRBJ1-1	ASSLTGLGAGTEAF
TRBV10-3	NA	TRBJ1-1	ATVNRFNTEAF
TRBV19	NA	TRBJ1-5	ASRNLLLGTGVYNQPQH
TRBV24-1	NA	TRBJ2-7	ATSLGNSGAEQY
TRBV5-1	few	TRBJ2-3	ASSTGGQGASDTQY
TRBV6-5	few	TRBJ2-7	ASSYAPSGGSYEQY
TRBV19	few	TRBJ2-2	ASSVRDRRTGELF
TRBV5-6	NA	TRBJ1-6	ASSHTGVNNSPLH
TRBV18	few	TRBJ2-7	ASSPQGQKREQY
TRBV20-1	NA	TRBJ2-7	SASLRISYEQY
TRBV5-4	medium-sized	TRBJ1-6	ASSKGTGLYNSPLH
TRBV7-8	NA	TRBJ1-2	ASSLAPSPYRQVGYT
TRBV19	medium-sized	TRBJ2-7	ASSMGQVSYEQY
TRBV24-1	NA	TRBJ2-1	ATSGRPGQEGLAVSYNEQF
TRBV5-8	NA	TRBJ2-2	ASSPPVGGGDTGELF
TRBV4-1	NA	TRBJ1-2	ASSWMGDYNYGYT
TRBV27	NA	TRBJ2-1	ASSFLGRGEDNEQF
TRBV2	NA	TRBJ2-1	ASRMIGTSGNEQF
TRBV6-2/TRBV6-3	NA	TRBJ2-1	ASSYSIRTSGRSYNEQF
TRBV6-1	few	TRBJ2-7	ASTLDGTSSYEQY
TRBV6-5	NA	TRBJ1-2	ASSYLRQGANYGYT
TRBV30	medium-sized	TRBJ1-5	AWSVTANQPQH
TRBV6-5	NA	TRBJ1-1	ASSFYRNTEAF
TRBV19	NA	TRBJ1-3	ASSISGTLSGGNTIY
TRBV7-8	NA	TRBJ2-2	ASSFGQIGTGELF
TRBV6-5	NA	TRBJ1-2	ASSQGGGYT
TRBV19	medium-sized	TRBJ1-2	ASSHRTGLTTNYGYT
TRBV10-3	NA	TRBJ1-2	AISDDQGYGYT
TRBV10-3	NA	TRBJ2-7	AIRGSSYEQY
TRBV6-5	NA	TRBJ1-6	ASSYQQGMGSPLH
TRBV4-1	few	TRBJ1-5	ASSQDGWGQGNQPQH
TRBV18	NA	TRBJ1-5	ASSQDGRPNQPQH
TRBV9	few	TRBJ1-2	ASSAAGGVYGYT
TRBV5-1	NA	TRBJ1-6	ASSLDGTGVGSPLH
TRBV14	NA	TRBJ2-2	ASSQVRDTNTGELF
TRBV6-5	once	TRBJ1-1	ASRTAGVNTEAF
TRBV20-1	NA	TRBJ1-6	SASPGLPSPLH